This is a list of T cell receptor beta chains from one sample in a study of cytomegalovirus exposure and HLA in healthy donors. This table comes from immunoSEQ multiplex PCR, and its TCRdb copy is limited to in-frame clones, with some not included. The table gives 100,000 to 150,000 clones; the top ten clones make up approximately 0.99% of it. The sequenced sample was PBMCs. The receptors come from a man between 18 and 35 years old in good health and CMV-seronegative. Each CDR3 is given with its conserved first and last residue. Each record gives: D gene, J gene, V gene, CDR3 protein, CDR3 DNA. The D gene is left open where the match is weak.

d_gene: TRBD1
j_gene: TRBJ2-3
v_gene: TRBV5-4
CDR3aa: CASSRGQGVISTDTQYF
CDR3nt: TGTGCCAGCAGCAGGGGACAGGGGGTTATTAGCACAGATACGCAGTATTTT

d_gene: TRBD1
j_gene: TRBJ1-1
v_gene: TRBV5-1
CDR3aa: CASSQSDRIPNTEAFF
CDR3nt: TGCGCCAGCAGCCAGTCGGACAGGATCCCGAACACTGAAGCTTTCTTT

d_gene: TRBD1
j_gene: TRBJ2-7
v_gene: TRBV6-5
CDR3aa: CASRPQGASYEQYF
CDR3nt: TGTGCCAGCCGACCACAGGGGGCATCGTACGAGCAGTACTTC

d_gene: .
j_gene: TRBJ2-6
v_gene: TRBV4-1
CDR3aa: CASSQDPGTGANVLTF
CDR3nt: TGCGCCAGCAGCCAAGATCCGGGAACTGGGGCCAACGTCCTGACTTTC

d_gene: TRBD1
j_gene: TRBJ2-2
v_gene: TRBV7-3
CDR3aa: CASSTRDRDNYGELFF
CDR3nt: TGTGCCAGCAGCACCCGGGACAGGGACAATTACGGGGAGCTGTTTTTT

d_gene: .
j_gene: TRBJ1-3
v_gene: TRBV9
CDR3aa: CATKSGNTIYF
CDR3nt: TGTGCCACCAAATCTGGAAACACCATATATTTT

d_gene: .
j_gene: TRBJ1-4
v_gene: TRBV5-6
CDR3aa: CASSSAGGREKLFF
CDR3nt: TGTGCCAGCAGCTCGGCGGGAGGTCGTGAAAAACTGTTTTTT

d_gene: TRBD2
j_gene: TRBJ2-1
v_gene: TRBV27
CDR3aa: CASSTGLAGVGGYNEQFF
CDR3nt: TGTGCCAGCAGCACCGGACTAGCGGGAGTAGGAGGGTACAATGAGCAGTTCTTC

d_gene: .
j_gene: TRBJ1-1
v_gene: TRBV4-1
CDR3aa: CASSRTAEGTEAFF
CDR3nt: TGCGCCAGCAGCCGGACGGCGGAGGGCACTGAAGCTTTCTTT

d_gene: .
j_gene: TRBJ2-4
v_gene: TRBV6-1
CDR3aa: CASRGSSKNIQYF
CDR3nt: TGTGCCAGCAGAGGGAGCAGCAAAAACATTCAGTACTTC

d_gene: TRBD2
j_gene: TRBJ2-1
v_gene: TRBV5-1
CDR3aa: CASSLVAGTDNEQFF
CDR3nt: TGCGCCAGCAGCTTGGTAGCGGGAACAGACAATGAGCAGTTCTTC

d_gene: .
j_gene: TRBJ2-2
v_gene: TRBV18
CDR3aa: CASSPAGSRAGELFF
CDR3nt: TGTGCCAGCTCACCTGCCGGGAGTCGCGCCGGGGAGCTGTTTTTT

d_gene: .
j_gene: TRBJ2-1
v_gene: TRBV7-9
CDR3aa: CASSSGDTLEQFF
CDR3nt: TGTGCCAGCAGCTCGGGGGATACATTAGAGCAGTTCTTC

d_gene: .
j_gene: TRBJ1-1
v_gene: TRBV18
CDR3aa: CASSPQQGREAFF
CDR3nt: TGTGCCAGCTCACCACAACAGGGTAGAGAAGCTTTCTTT

d_gene: .
j_gene: TRBJ1-5
v_gene: TRBV6-1
CDR3aa: CASIKLGEQPQHF
CDR3nt: TGTGCCAGCATCAAATTAGGGGAACAGCCCCAGCATTTT

d_gene: .
j_gene: TRBJ2-7
v_gene: TRBV10-2
CDR3aa: CASSERDEQYF
CDR3nt: TGCGCCAGCAGTGAGCGGGACGAGCAGTACTTC

d_gene: .
j_gene: TRBJ2-7
v_gene: TRBV1
CDR3aa: CTSSRGLATHYEQYF
CDR3nt: TGCACCAGCAGCCGTGGGCTAGCGACTCACTACGAGCAGTACTTC

d_gene: .
j_gene: TRBJ2-7
v_gene: TRBV7-3
CDR3aa: CASSLFGREQYF
CDR3nt: TGTGCCAGCAGCTTATTTGGGCGAGAGCAGTACTTC

d_gene: .
j_gene: TRBJ2-1
v_gene: TRBV18
CDR3aa: CASSPGVASRREQFF
CDR3nt: TGTGCCAGCTCACCAGGGGTAGCGTCCCGTAGGGAGCAGTTCTTC

d_gene: .
j_gene: TRBJ2-1
v_gene: TRBV19
CDR3aa: CASSRGGVAYNEQFF
CDR3nt: TGTGCCAGTTCCCGAGGGGGGGTCGCCTACAATGAGCAGTTCTTC

d_gene: .
j_gene: TRBJ1-2
v_gene: TRBV10-3
CDR3aa: CAISADRLYGYTF
CDR3nt: TGTGCCATCAGTGCCGACAGGCTCTATGGCTACACCTTC

d_gene: .
j_gene: TRBJ1-2
v_gene: TRBV18
CDR3aa: CASSPLDIGGIYGYTF
CDR3nt: TGTGCCAGCTCACCACTTGATATCGGGGGGATCTATGGCTACACCTTC

d_gene: TRBD1
j_gene: TRBJ1-2
v_gene: TRBV7-9
CDR3aa: CASTAGRGTEGGYTF
CDR3nt: TGTGCCAGCACCGCCGGGAGAGGGACAGAGGGTGGCTACACCTTC

d_gene: .
j_gene: TRBJ2-5
v_gene: TRBV10-1
CDR3aa: CASSEDFQETQYF
CDR3nt: TGCGCCAGCAGTGAGGACTTCCAAGAGACCCAGTACTTC

d_gene: .
j_gene: TRBJ2-3
v_gene: TRBV27
CDR3aa: CASSFRARVWVTGGDTDTQYF
CDR3nt: TGTGCCAGCAGTTTCCGGGCAAGAGTATGGGTTACAGGGGGGGACACAGATACGCAGTATTTT

d_gene: TRBD1
j_gene: TRBJ1-1
v_gene: TRBV19
CDR3aa: CASSLGQGANTEAFF
CDR3nt: TGTGCCAGTAGTCTGGGACAGGGGGCGAACACTGAAGCTTTCTTT

d_gene: TRBD1
j_gene: TRBJ1-5
v_gene: TRBV30
CDR3aa: CAWFKKVGDRGLYSNQPQHF
CDR3nt: TGTGCCTGGTTTAAGAAGGTAGGGGACAGGGGGCTCTATAGCAATCAGCCCCAGCATTTT

d_gene: .
j_gene: TRBJ2-2
v_gene: TRBV5-1
CDR3aa: CASSPRGEGAVGELFF
CDR3nt: TGCGCCAGCAGCCCTCGGGGTGAGGGAGCGGTCGGGGAGCTGTTTTTT

d_gene: TRBD2
j_gene: TRBJ2-2
v_gene: TRBV5-1
CDR3aa: CASSLPTSGNTGELFF
CDR3nt: TGCGCCAGCAGCCTACCAACTAGCGGGAACACCGGGGAGCTGTTTTTT

d_gene: TRBD1
j_gene: TRBJ1-5
v_gene: TRBV19
CDR3aa: CASSTGTGRSNQPQHF
CDR3nt: TGTGCCAGTAGTACCGGGACAGGGAGGTCCAATCAGCCCCAGCATTTT

d_gene: .
j_gene: TRBJ1-1
v_gene: TRBV7-9
CDR3aa: CASMAGTEAFF
CDR3nt: TGTGCCAGCATGGCAGGGACTGAAGCTTTCTTT

d_gene: .
j_gene: TRBJ1-3
v_gene: TRBV29-1
CDR3aa: CSVVRGSGNTIYF
CDR3nt: TGCAGCGTTGTCAGGGGCTCTGGAAACACCATATATTTT

d_gene: .
j_gene: TRBJ2-7
v_gene: TRBV5-5
CDR3aa: CASSWELQAYEQYF
CDR3nt: TGTGCCAGCAGCTGGGAGCTCCAGGCCTACGAGCAGTACTTC

d_gene: TRBD1
j_gene: TRBJ1-5
v_gene: TRBV6-6
CDR3aa: CASSALGDRGQAQHF
CDR3nt: TGTGCCAGCAGCGCGTTGGGGGACAGGGGGCAGGCCCAGCATTTT

d_gene: .
j_gene: TRBJ1-6
v_gene: TRBV19
CDR3aa: CASRTGSSYNSPLHF
CDR3nt: TGTGCCAGTAGAACAGGGAGCTCCTATAATTCACCCCTCCACTTT

d_gene: .
j_gene: TRBJ2-3
v_gene: TRBV5-4
CDR3aa: CASSRPGVGTDTQYF
CDR3nt: TGTGCCAGCAGTCGTCCGGGAGTTGGCACAGATACGCAGTATTTT

d_gene: .
j_gene: TRBJ2-2
v_gene: TRBV18
CDR3aa: CASSPQQGGSTGELFF
CDR3nt: TGTGCCAGCTCACCACAACAGGGGGGGAGCACCGGGGAGCTGTTTTTT

d_gene: .
j_gene: TRBJ2-7
v_gene: TRBV6-1
CDR3aa: CASSPQTGSSDEQYF
CDR3nt: TGTGCCAGCAGTCCTCAAACAGGGTCGTCCGACGAGCAGTACTTC

d_gene: .
j_gene: TRBJ1-1
v_gene: TRBV9
CDR3aa: CASSVGISLGDTEAFF
CDR3nt: TGTGCCAGCAGCGTAGGAATCAGTCTCGGGGACACTGAAGCTTTCTTT

d_gene: .
j_gene: TRBJ2-2
v_gene: TRBV7-8
CDR3aa: CASSSLRVKTTGELFF
CDR3nt: TGTGCCAGCAGCTCGCTTCGGGTTAAGACCACCGGGGAGCTGTTTTTT

d_gene: .
j_gene: TRBJ2-5
v_gene: TRBV5-7
CDR3aa: CASSFSPPLETQYF
CDR3nt: TGTGCCAGCAGCTTCTCTCCTCCTCTAGAGACCCAGTACTTC

d_gene: .
j_gene: TRBJ1-1
v_gene: TRBV14
CDR3aa: CASSQDGGGHTEAFF
CDR3nt: TGTGCCAGCAGCCAAGATGGGGGGGGCCACACTGAAGCTTTCTTT

d_gene: TRBD1
j_gene: TRBJ2-1
v_gene: TRBV28
CDR3aa: CASNTGDGSYNEQFF
CDR3nt: TGTGCCAGCAATACAGGGGATGGTAGCTACAATGAGCAGTTCTTC

d_gene: TRBD1
j_gene: TRBJ2-7
v_gene: TRBV5-1
CDR3aa: CASSQGQGQSQYF
CDR3nt: TGCGCCAGCAGCCAAGGACAGGGGCAATCGCAGTACTTC

d_gene: TRBD1
j_gene: TRBJ1-4
v_gene: TRBV2
CDR3aa: CASRASYGQGVVNEKLFF
CDR3nt: TGTGCCAGCAGGGCATCTTACGGACAGGGAGTGGTTAATGAAAAACTGTTTTTT

d_gene: TRBD2
j_gene: TRBJ2-1
v_gene: TRBV19
CDR3aa: CASSAGLQQFF
CDR3nt: TGTGCCAGTAGTGCGGGACTACAACAGTTCTTC

d_gene: .
j_gene: TRBJ1-1
v_gene: TRBV4-1
CDR3aa: CASSQTRELGEAFF
CDR3nt: TGCGCCAGCAGCCAAACGAGGGAATTGGGTGAAGCTTTCTTT

d_gene: .
j_gene: TRBJ1-5
v_gene: TRBV27
CDR3aa: CASSLFGGQPQHF
CDR3nt: TGTGCCAGCAGTTTATTCGGGGGTCAGCCCCAGCATTTT

d_gene: TRBD1
j_gene: TRBJ1-2
v_gene: TRBV18
CDR3aa: CASSPTGDRIHNYGYTF
CDR3nt: TGTGCCAGCTCACCGACAGGGGACAGAATACATAACTATGGCTACACCTTC

d_gene: .
j_gene: TRBJ2-3
v_gene: TRBV6-5
CDR3aa: CAGSYSRGLTQYF
CDR3nt: TGTGCCGGCAGTTACTCGAGGGGGTTGACGCAGTATTTT

d_gene: TRBD2
j_gene: TRBJ2-5
v_gene: TRBV7-8
CDR3aa: CASSYQASGQETQYF
CDR3nt: TGTGCCAGCAGCTATCAAGCTAGCGGTCAAGAGACCCAGTACTTC

d_gene: TRBD1
j_gene: TRBJ2-5
v_gene: TRBV9
CDR3aa: CASSGGQGANQETQYF
CDR3nt: TGTGCCAGCAGCGGGGGACAGGGGGCGAATCAAGAGACCCAGTACTTC

d_gene: .
j_gene: TRBJ1-1
v_gene: TRBV5-5
CDR3aa: CASSLGQFYDTEAFF
CDR3nt: TGTGCCAGCAGCTTAGGACAGTTTTATGACACTGAAGCTTTCTTT

d_gene: .
j_gene: TRBJ1-1
v_gene: TRBV5-1
CDR3aa: CASSLGAGRGAGSTEAFF
CDR3nt: TGCGCCAGCAGCTTGGGGGCGGGGAGGGGCGCTGGTTCCACTGAAGCTTTCTTT

d_gene: .
j_gene: TRBJ2-3
v_gene: TRBV15
CDR3aa: CATSRDRAADTQYF
CDR3nt: TGTGCCACCAGCAGAGACAGGGCCGCAGATACGCAGTATTTT

d_gene: TRBD1
j_gene: TRBJ1-1
v_gene: TRBV7-3
CDR3aa: CASSVTQGASAFF
CDR3nt: TGTGCCAGCAGCGTGACACAGGGGGCGTCTGCTTTCTTT